This T cell receptor beta chain came from a study of blood T cell repertoires in COVID-19. This clone was picked up a small number of times. Germline V gene sequence: CDR1 SGHRS, CDR2 YFSETQ. With 0 bases clipped from V and 0 bases from J, the junction kept 6 bases outside the gene matches. This CDR3 has 17 residues. Clones were sequenced by immunoSEQ multiplex PCR, and TCRdb holds only the in-frame ones, with some missing. The table includes over 200,000 clones, about nine tenths detected once. The genes are TRBV5-1 and TRBJ2-1; TRBD2 agrees at 7 bases. Source material: PBMCs or T cells enriched from blood (not recorded which). The TCR originated in a man younger than 35 who had recovered from COVID-19. The CDR3 protein is CASSLASGASSYNEQFF. The CDR3 DNA sequence: TGCGCCAGCAGCTTGGCCAGCGGGGCCAGCTCCTACAATGAGCAGTTCTTC.